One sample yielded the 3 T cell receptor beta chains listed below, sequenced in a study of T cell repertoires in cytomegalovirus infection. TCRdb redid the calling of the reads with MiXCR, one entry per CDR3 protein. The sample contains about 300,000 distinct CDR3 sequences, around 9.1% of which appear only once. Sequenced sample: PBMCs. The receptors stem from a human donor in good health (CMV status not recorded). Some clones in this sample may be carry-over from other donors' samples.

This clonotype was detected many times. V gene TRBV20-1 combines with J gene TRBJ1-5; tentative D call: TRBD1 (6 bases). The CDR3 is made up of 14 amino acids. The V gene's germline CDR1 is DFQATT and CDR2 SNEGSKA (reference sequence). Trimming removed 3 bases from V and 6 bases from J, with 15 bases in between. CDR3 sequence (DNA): TGCAGTGCTAGTGGTACAGGGATGGCTCAGCCCCAGCATTTT. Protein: CSASGTGMAQPQHF.

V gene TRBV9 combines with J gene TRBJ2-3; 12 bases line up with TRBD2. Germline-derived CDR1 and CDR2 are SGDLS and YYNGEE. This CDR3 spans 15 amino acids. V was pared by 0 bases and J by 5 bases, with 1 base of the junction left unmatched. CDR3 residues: CASSVELAGGDTQYF. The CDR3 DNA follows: TGTGCCAGCAGCGTAGAACTAGCGGGAGGAGATACGCAGTATTTT.

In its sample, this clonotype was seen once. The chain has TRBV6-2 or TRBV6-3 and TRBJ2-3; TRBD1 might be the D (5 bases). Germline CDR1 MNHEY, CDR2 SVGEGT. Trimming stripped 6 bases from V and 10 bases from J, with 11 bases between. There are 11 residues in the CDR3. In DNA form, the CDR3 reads TGTGCCAGCAGGACAGATCGGTCGCAGTATTTT. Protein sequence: CASRTDRSQYF.